This entry is about one TCR beta chain. The germline CDR1 and CDR2 sequences are SGHRS and YFSETQ. CDR3 length equals 16 residues. V lost 0 bases and J lost 7, with 17 bases in between. Sequenced by immunoSEQ multiplex PCR; TCRdb stores in-frame clones only, minus some. The data hold 120,000 to 150,000 clones, with about 89% observed a single time. This entry belongs to a study of cytomegalovirus exposure and HLA in healthy donors. What was sequenced was PBMCs. The TCR originated in a woman between 18 and 29 years old in good health and CMV-seropositive. The rearrangement links TRBV5-1 to TRBJ2-1; perhaps TRBD2 as D (6 bases). The DNA of the CDR3 is TGCGCCAGCAGCTTGGTGGCGGGAAGTGTCCGGAATGAGCAGTTCTTC. Its protein is CASSLVAGSVRNEQFF. Full variable domain (missing parts from reference TRBV5-1 and TRBJ2-1): KAGVTQTPRYLIKTRGQQVTLSCSPISGHRSVSWYQQTPGQGLQFLFEYFSETQRNKGNFPGRFSGRQFSNSRSEMNVSTLELGDSALYLCASSLVAGSVRNEQFFGPGTRLTVL.